This record covers a single T cell receptor (beta chain). These data originate in a study of T-cell reconstitution after alpha-beta-depleted transplantation in children. The germline CDR1 and CDR2 sequences are DFQATT and SNEGSKA (reference sequence). The ends were cut back, 0 bases at V and 7 bases at J, with 18 bases in the middle. This CDR3 is 15 amino acids long. A library of TCRbeta sequences, prepared with unique molecular identifiers, was generated. TCRdb re-analysed the PCR reads in MiXCR, keeping a single row per CDR3 protein. This sample has 350,000 to 450,000 distinct CDR3 sequences, with approximately 12% found just once.

This sequence originates from a human donor who donated a stem cell graft to a child with Fanconi anemia. The chain is built from TRBV20-1 and TRBJ1-2, with a possible D match to TRBD1 (6 bases). The specimen comprised PBMCs, sampled from the stem cell graft. The CDR3 DNA reads TGCAGTGCTAGAGATGGGGGACACGGGGCTCGTGGCTACACCTTC. This translates into CSARDGGHGARGYTF.